The present T cell receptor (beta chain) was sequenced within a study of STAT3 mutations in large granular lymphocyte leukemia. Findings of the study overall: In T-cell large granular lymphocyte leukemia, about half of patients showed multiple immunodominant subclonotypes. Suggested: STAT3 mutation was not the ancestral event for these clonal expansions.

The CDR3 is 12 residues long. V was shortened by 7 bases and J by 7 bases, with 13 bases between the two germline ends. Germline lookup yields CDR1 LNHDA and CDR2 SQIVND (reference sequence). As to this clone: Its matching antigen is unknown.

The assay was immunoSEQ multiplex PCR, and TCRdb's table has in-frame clones only and misses some. This sample has approximately 13,000 clones; more than 90% occur once, and the top ten carry approximately 35%. The V and J genes are TRBV19 and TRBJ1-1; D is unresolved. Sequencing was done on a sample of peripheral blood mononuclear cells. The receptor comes from a man aged 40-55 years with T-cell large granular lymphocyte leukemia. Some clones in this sample may be carry-over from other donors' samples. CDR3 protein: CASTKGRFEAFF. In DNA form, the CDR3 reads TGTGCCAGTACCAAGGGCAGATTTGAAGCTTTCTTT. The whole variable domain, filled in from reference TRBV19 and TRBJ1-1, reads DGGITQSPKYLFRKEGQNVTLSCEQNLNHDAMYWYRQDPGQGLRLIYYSQIVNDFQKGDIAEGYSVSREKKESFPLTVTSAQKNPTAFYLCASTKGRFEAFFGQGTRLTVV.